The next 30 T cell receptor beta chains were all read from a single sample in a study of cytomegalovirus exposure and HLA in healthy donors (TCRdb year 2017). The library came from the immunoSEQ multiplex PCR assay. The multiplex PCR relied on a mix of 60 forward primers for TCR Vbeta segments and 13 reverse primers for TCR Jbeta segments. TCRdb retrieved this table from immuneACCESS and kept in-frame rearrangements only. Not all clones are present; in checked studies, unresolved V genes account for under half, and no reason is known for the remainder. Across this sample there are 150,000 to 200,000 clones, with about 80% seen only once. The ten largest clones take up 1.5% of the sample. Sequenced sample: PBMCs. These TCRs come from a girl aged 5-17 years in good health and CMV-seropositive.

The V call is TRBV10-3, the J call TRBJ1-2; D is possibly TRBD1 (6 bases). CDR3 size: 17 residues. V dropped 3 bases and J dropped 2 bases, with 19 bases sitting between them. Per the germline V gene, CDR1 is ENHRY and CDR2 is SYGVKD. CDR3 sequence reads: CAISEYKPGQINYGYTF. Here the CDR3 DNA reads TGTGCCATCAGTGAATACAAACCGGGACAAATAAACTATGGCTACACCTTC.

The chain combines TRBV7-2 with TRBJ2-7; TRBD1 matches 9 bases. The CDR3 consists of 16 residues. The ends lost 1 base at V and 2 bases at J; junction bases unmatched: 6. Germline loops: CDR1 SGHTA, CDR2 FQGNSA. In DNA form, the CDR3 reads TGTGCCAGCAGCTTAGGTTACAGGGGGCAAACCTACGAGCAGTACTTC. Translating gives CASSLGYRGQTYEQYF.

This clone appeared a few times. This chain links TRBV30 with TRBJ1-1; D is undetermined. Germline assignment: CDR1 GTSNPN and CDR2 SVGIG (reference sequence). The CDR3 loop spans 13 amino acids. The V end was cut by 4 bases, the J end by 8 bases, with 17 bases between. The chain's CDR3 is CAWNVESEAEAFF. CDR3 DNA: TGTGCCTGGAATGTTGAGAGCGAAGCGGAAGCTTTCTTT.

This chain joins TRBV7-9 and TRBJ1-4; 9 bases map to TRBD1. V shed 0 bases and J 8 bases; nucleotides not matched to a gene: 7. This CDR3 has 16 amino acids. CDR1 is SEHNR and CDR2 is FQNEAQ in the germline V gene (reference sequence). The CDR3 nucleotides read TGTGCCAGCAGCTTAGCTTGGGGGGACAGGGCAGAAAAACTGTTTTTT. Translated: CASSLAWGDRAEKLFF.

The chain joins TRBV6-5 to TRBJ1-4, with 7 bases fitting TRBD1. V lost 4 bases to trimming and J lost 7 bases; unmatched junction nucleotides: 6. Per the germline V gene, CDR1 is MNHEY and CDR2 is SVGAGI. This CDR3 region has 14 residues. CDR3 region: CASSSSYRGEKLFF. The CDR3, as DNA: TGTGCCAGCAGTTCCTCTTACAGGGGTGAAAAACTGTTTTTT.

J is TRBJ2-5 and V is TRBV29-1; D gene unclear. CDR1 and CDR2 (germline): SQVTM, ANQGSEA. The CDR3 is made up of 12 amino acids. V was clipped by 3 bases and J by 5 bases, with 10 bases between them. CDR3 in DNA: TGCAGCGTTGATTCACTCTCGGAGACCCAGTACTTC. This gives the protein CSVDSLSETQYF.

The chain links TRBV28 to TRBJ1-5; the match to TRBD1 covers 7 bases. The CDR3 is 19 amino acids. CDR1 is MDHEN and CDR2 is SYDVKM in the germline V gene. V shed 8 bases, J shed 0 bases, and the junction held 19 bases outside the gene matches. The CDR3 reads CASANRDSLNLYSNQPQHF. CDR3 nucleotides: TGTGCCAGCGCCAACCGGGACAGCTTGAATCTTTATAGCAATCAGCCCCAGCATTTT. Filled out from reference TRBV28 and TRBJ1-5, the complete variable domain reads DVKVTQSSRYLVKRTGEKVFLECVQDMDHENMFWYRQDPGLGLRLIYFSYDVKMKEKGDIPEGYSVSREKKERFSLILESASTNQTSMYLCASANRDSLNLYSNQPQHFGDGTRLSIL.

This clone turned up a few times. The chain couples TRBV6-1 to TRBJ2-5; 10 bases map to TRBD1. Losses at the gene ends were 6 bases for V and 3 bases for J; bases not matched to a gene: 1. The CDR3 covers 13 residues. The germline CDR1 and CDR2 sequences are MNHNS and SASEGT. The DNA for the CDR3 is TGTGCCAGCAGAGGACAGGGGGAAGAGACCCAGTACTTC. It codes for CASRGQGEETQYF.

V usage is TRBV5-1 and J usage is TRBJ2-3, with a tentative D call TRBD2 (5 bases). CDR1 is SGHRS, CDR2 YFSETQ, per germline. This CDR3 comprises 13 residues. With 0 bases removed from V and 12 bases from J, the gap between germline ends came to 14 bases. In nucleotides, the CDR3 is TGCGCCAGCAGCTTGGAGGTCCGGACTTCTCAGTATTTT. Protein: CASSLEVRTSQYF.

This rearrangement joins TRBV7-3 to TRBJ1-3; the D gene is possibly TRBD1 (6 bases). V was shortened by 1 base and J by 3 bases, with 13 bases between the two germline ends. The CDR3 has 16 amino acids. Looked up from germline, CDR1 is SGHTA and CDR2 is FQGTGA. CDR3 nucleotide sequence: TGTGCCAGCAGCTTAATCCCCGGGACACTTGGAAACACCATATATTTT. Amino acids: CASSLIPGTLGNTIYF.

V and J are TRBV19 and TRBJ2-1, with D perhaps matching TRBD1 (6 bases). The CDR3 loop spans 14 amino acids. The V gene's germline CDR1 is LNHDA and CDR2 SQIVND (reference sequence). The V end lost 5 bases, the J end lost 4 bases, and 12 bases lay between the germline ends. The CDR3 protein is CASSGRGGYNEQFF. The CDR3 DNA reads as TGTGCCAGTAGTGGCAGAGGGGGTTACAATGAGCAGTTCTTC.

Only a few counts were recorded for this clone. In nucleotides, the CDR3 is TGCGCCAGCAGCGGCGGACAGGGAGGAGAACGAGCTTTCTTT. It is translated as CASSGGQGGERAFF. This chain joins TRBV5-1 and TRBJ1-1; 8 nucleotides align to TRBD1. CDR3 length equals 14 residues. Germline lookup yields CDR1 SGHRS and CDR2 YFSETQ. V was pared by 4 bases and J by 10 bases, with 12 bases of the junction left unmatched.

The V call is TRBV30, the J call TRBJ1-1, with TRBD1 matching over 7 bases. V shed 0 bases and J 3 bases; nucleotides not matched to a gene: 4. Germline V lookup: CDR1 GTSNPN, CDR2 SVGIG (reference sequence). The CDR3 spans 14 residues. As DNA, the CDR3 is TGTGCCTGGAGTGTACAGGGGTGGGACACTGAAGCTTTCTTT. Translating it yields CAWSVQGWDTEAFF.

The chain couples TRBV19 to TRBJ1-2; D is undetermined. V was clipped by 3 bases and J by 5 bases, with 16 bases between them. This CDR3 is built from 15 residues. Germline CDR1 and CDR2: LNHDA and SQIVND (reference sequence). The CDR3 nucleotides read TGTGCCAGTAGTATGCGACCGGCAGAGGCATATGGCTACACCTTC. Its protein product is CASSMRPAEAYGYTF.

V usage is TRBV18 and J usage is TRBJ2-1, with 8 bases identical to TRBD1. V gave up 3 bases and J gave up 4 bases; unmatched junction bases: 8. This CDR3 comprises 16 residues. The germline gives CDR1 KGHSH, CDR2 LQKENI. The CDR3 DNA sequence: TGTGCCAGCTCACCCTCCCAGGGGGCTAGGTACAATGAGCAGTTCTTC. Protein sequence: CASSPSQGARYNEQFF.

The V call is TRBV18, the J call TRBJ2-3; 7 nucleotides line up with TRBD1. Germline V gene data show CDR1 as KGHSH and CDR2 as LQKENI. The CDR3 covers 16 residues. The J segment lost 2 bases and the V segment lost 5 bases, leaving 10 bases of the junction unmatched. The CDR3 loop is CASSTGTESDTDTQYF. The CDR3 coding sequence is TGTGCCAGCTCAACCGGGACAGAGTCCGACACAGATACGCAGTATTTT.

V usage is TRBV30 and J usage is TRBJ2-1, with TRBD2 as a possible D gene (7 bases). The CDR3 loop spans 15 amino acids. The V gene lost 2 bases and the J gene lost 7 bases, with 18 bases spanning the gap. CDR1 and CDR2 (germline): GTSNPN, SVGIG (reference sequence). CDR3 in DNA: TGTGCCTGGAGTTCGTGGGGGGGCCGTGGGAATGAGCAGTTCTTC. It specifies CAWSSWGGRGNEQFF.

CDR3 residues: CASSYLAGRYEQYF. For the CDR3, the DNA is TGTGCCAGCAGTTACCTAGCGGGGCGCTACGAGCAGTACTTC. V gene TRBV6-5 combines with J gene TRBJ2-7, with 9 bases lining up with TRBD2. With 2 bases clipped from V and 3 bases from J, the junction kept 2 bases outside the gene matches. Per germline, CDR1 MNHEY and CDR2 SVGAGI. The CDR3 contains 14 residues.

The rearrangement links TRBV7-3 to TRBJ1-4, with D perhaps matching TRBD1 (5 bases). Per germline, CDR1 SGHTA and CDR2 FQGTGA. V was cut by 0 bases and J by 8 bases, with 13 bases left in between. The CDR3 spans 15 residues. The CDR3 DNA follows: TGTGCCAGCAGCTTAACGGGAAGGGCAGGGGAAAAACTGTTTTTT. Residues: CASSLTGRAGEKLFF.

The genes are TRBV29-1 and TRBJ1-1; D not certain. Germline V gives CDR1 SQVTM, CDR2 ANQGSEA. The CDR3 sequence is 10 residues long. Trimming removed 8 bases at V and 1 base at J, with 5 bases between. CDR3 sequence: CSSGNTEAFF. The CDR3, as DNA: TGCAGCTCGGGGAACACTGAAGCTTTCTTT.

The rearrangement uses TRBV7-8 and TRBJ2-3; 10 nucleotides agree with TRBD2. In germline, CDR1 is SGHVS, CDR2 FQNEAQ. V lost 5 bases and J lost 4; bases outside the gene matches: 12. The CDR3 extends over 17 amino acids. CDR3 sequence: CASSADRAGGWADTQYF. In nucleotides, the CDR3 is TGTGCCAGCAGCGCAGACCGAGCGGGGGGGTGGGCAGATACGCAGTATTTT. The entire variable domain, with the rest obtained from reference TRBV7-8 and TRBJ2-3, is as follows: GAGVSQSPRYKVAKRGQDVALRCDPISGHVSLFWYQQALGQGPEFLTYFQNEAQLDKSGLPSDRFFAERPEGSVSTLKIQRTQQEDSAVYLCASSADRAGGWADTQYFGPGTRLTVL.

The chain recombines TRBV28 with TRBJ2-7; possibly TRBD1 for D (6 bases). V gave up 6 bases and J gave up 2 bases, with 20 bases separating them. Germline V gives CDR1 MDHEN, CDR2 SYDVKM. This CDR3 comprises 16 residues. The CDR3 is CASSPLQGPSPYEQYF. As DNA, the CDR3 is TGTGCCAGCAGCCCTCTACAGGGCCCTTCTCCCTACGAGCAGTACTTC.

This chain connects TRBV11-2 to TRBJ2-2; a weak D match, TRBD1 (6 bases). The CDR3 is made up of 16 amino acids. The germline CDR1 and CDR2 sequences are SGHAT and FQNNGV. The V end was cut by 6 bases, the J end by 0 bases, with 14 bases between. The chain's CDR3 is CASSYTDRSNTGELFF. The CDR3 DNA sequence: TGTGCCAGCAGTTATACAGACAGGTCGAACACCGGGGAGCTGTTTTTT.

The V call is TRBV5-4, the J call TRBJ1-1, with D possibly TRBD1 on 5 matching bases. The CDR3 runs to 15 residues. V was cut by 3 bases and J by 4 bases, with 16 bases left in between. Germline V CDR1 and CDR2: SGHNT, YYREEE (reference sequence). CDR3 DNA sequence: TGTGCCAGCAGCTCGACGGCAGGGAGGTTCACTGAAGCTTTCTTT. Translated: CASSSTAGRFTEAFF.

The rearrangement uses TRBV6-6 and TRBJ2-7; the match to TRBD2 covers 8 bases. V lost 5 bases and J lost 3; bases outside the gene matches: 3. Per the germline V gene, CDR1 is MNHNY and CDR2 is SVGAGI (reference sequence). The CDR3 consists of 13 residues. The CDR3 DNA reads as TGTGCCAGCAGTCGGGAGGGCCGCTACGAGCAGTACTTC. Translating it yields CASSREGRYEQYF.

The V gene is TRBV4-2, the J gene TRBJ1-3; D unclear. The V gene lost 1 base and the J gene lost 0 bases, with 16 bases spanning the gap. The germline V gene has CDR1 LGHNA and CDR2 YNFKEQ. CDR3 length: 18 amino acids. CDR3 DNA: TGTGCCAGCAGCCAAGGCCAAGCAGGAATATTCTCTGGAAACACCATATATTTT. Translated: CASSQGQAGIFSGNTIYF.

There are a few counts of this clone. The gene calls are TRBV7-2 and TRBJ2-5, with 9 positions matching TRBD2. The CDR3 sequence is 16 residues long. V was clipped by 5 bases and J by 4 bases; unmatched bases: 11. Germline CDR1 SGHTA, CDR2 FQGNSA. The CDR3 here is CASSPRSAGGGETQYF. The CDR3 nucleotides read TGTGCCAGCAGCCCTCGATCCGCGGGGGGGGGAGAGACCCAGTACTTC.

V usage is TRBV5-1 and J usage is TRBJ2-5; weak D call: TRBD2 (5 bases). The CDR3 extends over 14 amino acids. Trimming removed 2 bases at V and 2 bases at J, with 10 bases between. From germline, CDR1 is SGHRS and CDR2 YFSETQ. CDR3: CASSLLDLQETQYF. The CDR3 DNA sequence: TGCGCCAGCAGCTTACTGGACTTACAAGAGACCCAGTACTTC.

The CDR3 bases are TGTGCCAGCAGCCTCAGGGGGAAGGCCTACGAGCAGTACTTC. Protein product: CASSLRGKAYEQYF. V is TRBV19 and J is TRBJ2-7, with TRBD1 matching 7 bases. J gave up 2 bases and V 9 bases, and 10 bases lay outside the gene matches. CDR1 and CDR2 from the germline V gene are LNHDA and SQIVND (reference sequence). This CDR3 contains 14 residues.

V and J are TRBV6-1 and TRBJ1-4; 9 bases agree with TRBD1. The CDR3 is 15 residues long. The V gene end was trimmed by 4 bases and the J gene end by 4 bases; junction bases not matched to a gene: 4. The germline gives CDR1 MNHNS, CDR2 SASEGT. This CDR3 reads CASSAGQGLNEKLFF. CDR3 coding DNA: TGTGCCAGCAGTGCCGGACAGGGGCTTAATGAAAAACTGTTTTTT.